This TCR beta chain was documented in a study of T-cell memory formation after mild COVID-19. Only a few counts were recorded for this clonotype. TCRdb independently ran MiXCR on the 5' RACE reads; one entry per CDR3 protein. Among 550,000 to 700,000 distinct CDR3 sequences listed, 15% to 20% were seen once. V was pared by 5 bases and J by 7 bases, with 12 bases of the junction left unmatched. This CDR3 has 18 amino acids. From germline, CDR1 is SGHTA and CDR2 FQGNSA. The receptor comes from an adult woman who had mild COVID-19 (a few samples of this study predate the infection). Cell type and time point are not known. Sequencing was carried out using PBMCs or a T cell subset sorted from them (not recorded which). The chain is built from TRBV7-2 and TRBJ2-3; 16 bases map to TRBD2. CDR3 bases: TGTGCCAGCAGCCCCCAAACAGGGACTAGCGGGAGGGGGTATACGCAGTATTTT. This gives the protein CASSPQTGTSGRGYTQYF.